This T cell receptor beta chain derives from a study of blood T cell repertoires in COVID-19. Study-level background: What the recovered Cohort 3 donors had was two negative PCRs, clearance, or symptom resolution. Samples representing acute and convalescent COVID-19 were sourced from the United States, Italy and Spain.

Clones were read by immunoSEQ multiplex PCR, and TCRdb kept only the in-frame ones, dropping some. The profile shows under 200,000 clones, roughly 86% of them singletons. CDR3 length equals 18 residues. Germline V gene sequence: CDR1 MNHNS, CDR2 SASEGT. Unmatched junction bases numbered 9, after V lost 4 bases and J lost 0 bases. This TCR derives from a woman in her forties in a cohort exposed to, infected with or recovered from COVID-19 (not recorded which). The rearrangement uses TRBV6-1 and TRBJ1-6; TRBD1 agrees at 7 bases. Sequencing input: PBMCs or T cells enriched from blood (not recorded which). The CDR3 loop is CASSGRDSLSSYNSPLHF. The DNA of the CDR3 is TGTGCCAGCAGTGGCCGGGACAGCTTGAGCTCCTATAATTCACCCCTCCACTTT.